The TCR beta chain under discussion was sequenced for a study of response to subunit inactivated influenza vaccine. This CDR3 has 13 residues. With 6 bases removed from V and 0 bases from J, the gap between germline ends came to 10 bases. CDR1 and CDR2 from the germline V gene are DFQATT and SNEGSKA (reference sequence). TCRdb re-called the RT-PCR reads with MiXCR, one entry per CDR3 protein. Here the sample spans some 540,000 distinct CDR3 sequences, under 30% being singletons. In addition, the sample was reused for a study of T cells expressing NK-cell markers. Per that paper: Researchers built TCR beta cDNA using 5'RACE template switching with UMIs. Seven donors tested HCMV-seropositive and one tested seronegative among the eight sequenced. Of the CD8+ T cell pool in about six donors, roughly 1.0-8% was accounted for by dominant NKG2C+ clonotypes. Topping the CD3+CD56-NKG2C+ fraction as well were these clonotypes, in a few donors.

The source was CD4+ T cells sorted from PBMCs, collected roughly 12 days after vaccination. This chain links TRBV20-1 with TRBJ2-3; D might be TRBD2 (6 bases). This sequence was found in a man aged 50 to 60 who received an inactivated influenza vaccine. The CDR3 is CSATGTSTDTQYF. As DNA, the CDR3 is TGCAGTGCAACCGGGACTAGCACAGATACGCAGTATTTT.